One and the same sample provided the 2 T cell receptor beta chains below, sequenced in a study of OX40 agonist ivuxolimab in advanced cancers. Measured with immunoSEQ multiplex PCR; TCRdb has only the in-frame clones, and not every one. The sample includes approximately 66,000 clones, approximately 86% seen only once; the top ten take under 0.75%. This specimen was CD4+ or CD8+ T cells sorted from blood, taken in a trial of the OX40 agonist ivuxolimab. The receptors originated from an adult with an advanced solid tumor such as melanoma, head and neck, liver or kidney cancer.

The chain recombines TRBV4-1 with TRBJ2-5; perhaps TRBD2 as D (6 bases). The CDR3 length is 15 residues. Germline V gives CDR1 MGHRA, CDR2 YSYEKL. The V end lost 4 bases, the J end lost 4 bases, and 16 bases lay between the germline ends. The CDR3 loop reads CASSPAGAGRETQYF. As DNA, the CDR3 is TGCGCCAGCAGCCCAGCAGGTGCGGGGCGAGAGACCCAGTACTTC.

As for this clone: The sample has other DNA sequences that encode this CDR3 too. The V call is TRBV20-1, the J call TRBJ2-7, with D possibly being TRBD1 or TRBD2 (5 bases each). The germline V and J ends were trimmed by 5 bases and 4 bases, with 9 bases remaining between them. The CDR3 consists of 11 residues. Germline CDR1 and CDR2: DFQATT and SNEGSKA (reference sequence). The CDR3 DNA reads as TGCAGTGCTGGGGGACCGTACGAGCAGTACTTC. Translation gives CSAGGPYEQYF.